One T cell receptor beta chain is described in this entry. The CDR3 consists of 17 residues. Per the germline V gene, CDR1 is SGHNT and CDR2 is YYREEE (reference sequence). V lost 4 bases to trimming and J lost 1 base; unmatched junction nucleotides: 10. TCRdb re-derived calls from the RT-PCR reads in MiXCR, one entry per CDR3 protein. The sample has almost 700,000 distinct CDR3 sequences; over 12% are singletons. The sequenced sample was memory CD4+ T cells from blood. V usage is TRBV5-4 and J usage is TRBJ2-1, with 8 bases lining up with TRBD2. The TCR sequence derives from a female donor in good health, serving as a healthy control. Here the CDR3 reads CASSLTNVAGSYNEQFF. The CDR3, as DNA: TGTGCCAGCAGCCTCACAAACGTAGCGGGGTCCTACAATGAGCAGTTCTTC.